The entry below gives a single T cell receptor (beta chain) sequence along with its context. Isolated RNA was reverse transcribed in full, so expressed TCRB transcripts were sequenced. Repertoires were generated with immunoSEQ multiplex PCR, while TCRdb's copy carries only in-frame clones and drops some. The repertoire consists of some 100,000 clones, with 30% to 50% occurring once and the leading ten covering 0.065%. The data were taken from a study of beta chain features in type 1 diabetes. A single heparinised draw of roughly 100 mL on average was taken per donor. V dropped 5 bases and J dropped 0; count of bases not matched to a gene: 10. CDR1 and CDR2 (germline): MDHEN, SYDVKM. This CDR3 comprises 19 residues.

The chain links TRBV28 to TRBJ2-7, with 16 positions matching TRBD2. Material for sequencing was stem cell memory CD4+ T cells from blood. The source of this sequence is a woman aged 18-29 years in good health. CDR3 in amino acids: CASSPSGLAGGPLSYEQYF. The CDR3 DNA follows: TGTGCCAGCAGTCCTTCGGGACTAGCGGGAGGGCCCCTCTCCTACGAGCAGTACTTC.